These 22 T cell receptor beta chains share one sample of origin, sequenced in a study of monozygotic twins with inflammatory bowel disease. TCRdb processed the 5' RACE reads again and assigns one entry to each CDR3 protein, with no DNA. This table lists about 160,000 distinct CDR3 sequences. The sample comprised blood. The receptors originated from a human donor with ulcerative colitis or Crohn's disease, or a healthy co-twin of an affected twin (not recorded which).

V and J are TRBV10-3 and TRBJ1-3; with no DNA, the TCRdb D assignment of TRBD1 cannot be verified. CDR3 length: 16 amino acids. Germline values: CDR1 ENHRY, CDR2 SYGVKD. The CDR3: CAISEPGTASGNTIYF.

J is TRBJ2-1 and V is TRBV7-2. The CDR3 runs to 13 residues. The germline V gene encodes CDR1 SGHTA and CDR2 FQGNSA. The CDR3 reads CASSSIRFGEQFF.

CDR3 loop: CASSLGPLAIEQYF. The gene calls are TRBV5-1 and TRBJ2-7; with no DNA, the TCRdb D assignment of TRBD1 cannot be verified. From germline, CDR1 is SGHRS and CDR2 YFSETQ. CDR3 length: 14 residues.

The chain has TRBV19 and TRBJ2-1; the D gene TCRdb calls, TRBD2, cannot be checked with no DNA. Germline-derived CDR1 and CDR2 are LNHDA and SQIVND (reference sequence). This CDR3 is 14 amino acids long. The CDR3 sequence is CASRVLAGYNEQFF.

The chain links TRBV27 to TRBJ2-7; the TRBD1 assignment by TCRdb is unverifiable without DNA. The CDR3 spans 15 residues. Germline CDR1 reads MNHEY; CDR2 reads SMNVEV (reference sequence). The CDR3 sequence: CASRPGTDPLQEQYF.

The chain uses TRBV12-3 or TRBV12-4 and TRBJ1-6; TCRdb indicates TRBD1, and absent DNA this call remains unverified. The CDR3 is 15 amino acids. CDR3 in amino acids: CASSTDRGRNSPLHF.

This chain's CDR3 is CASSERRPEVYNSPLHF. The chain has TRBV2 and TRBJ1-6. This CDR3 spans 17 amino acids. Germline V lookup: CDR1 SNHLY, CDR2 FYNNEI.

The chain employs TRBV13 and TRBJ2-4; TCRdb returns TRBD1, unconfirmable since there is no DNA. Germline CDR1 and CDR2: PRHDT and FYEKMQ (reference sequence). The CDR3 consists of 15 residues. The CDR3 loop is CASSLFGPLGNIQYF.

The chain couples TRBV7-8 to TRBJ2-2; TCRdb outputs TRBD1, but without DNA this stays unchecked. This CDR3 comprises 16 residues. Germline lookup yields CDR1 SGHVS and CDR2 FQNEAQ. This CDR3 is CASSLSASAPGGELFF.

This rearrangement joins TRBV5-4 to TRBJ2-1; TCRdb returns TRBD1, unconfirmable since there is no DNA. CDR3 size: 17 residues. Germline CDR1 and CDR2: SGHNT and YYREEE (reference sequence). CDR3 in amino acids: CASSSSLGRQGSNEQFF.

V usage is TRBV10-2 and J usage is TRBJ2-1; TCRdb reports TRBD2, a call that lacks DNA to check it against. The CDR3 has 16 amino acids. CDR1 and CDR2 (germline): WSHSY, SAAADI. The CDR3 loop is CASRLGGPFSYNEQFF.

J is TRBJ1-1 and V is TRBV30. Germline V gene lookup returns CDR1 GTSNPN and CDR2 SVGIG (reference sequence). This CDR3 comprises 13 residues. The CDR3 loop reads CAWKKPESTEAFF.

This chain joins TRBV4-2 and TRBJ1-5; as DNA is missing, the TRBD1 call by TCRdb cannot be tested. CDR1 is LGHNA, CDR2 YNFKEQ, per germline. This CDR3 comprises 13 residues. CDR3 in amino acids: CASSRRGGQPQHF.

V gene TRBV15 combines with J gene TRBJ2-1; with no DNA, the TCRdb D assignment of TRBD1 cannot be verified. This CDR3 has 16 amino acids. Germline assignment: CDR1 LNHNV and CDR2 YYDKDF (reference sequence). The CDR3 protein is CATSRAGTGLNNEQFF.

The rearrangement joins TRBV5-1 to TRBJ2-7; TCRdb's D gene call, TRBD2, goes unchecked for lack of DNA. CDR1 and CDR2 from the germline V gene are SGHRS and YFSETQ. This CDR3 comprises 17 residues. This CDR3 reads CASSLVLAGGPENEQYF. Filled out from reference TRBV5-1 and TRBJ2-7, the complete variable domain reads KAGVTQTPRYLIKTRGQQVTLSCSPISGHRSVSWYQQTPGQGLQFLFEYFSETQRNKGNFPGRFSGRQFSNSRSEMNVSTLELGDSALYLCASSLVLAGGPENEQYFGPGTRLTVT.

The chain uses TRBV5-4 and TRBJ2-3. This CDR3 is built from 14 residues. Germline V lookup: CDR1 SGHNT, CDR2 YYREEE (reference sequence). CDR3 in amino acids: CASSLVGISDTQYF.

The chain joins TRBV14 to TRBJ2-5; TCRdb's assignment of TRBD2 cannot be checked, as there is no DNA. This CDR3 region has 17 residues. Germline CDR1 reads SGHDN; CDR2 reads FVKESK. CDR3 residues: CASSQVTSGSIQETQYF.

This sequence joins TRBV7-3 and TRBJ2-2. Germline loops: CDR1 SGHTA, CDR2 FQGTGA. This CDR3 spans 14 amino acids. The CDR3 spells CASSLESDTGELFF.

This chain connects TRBV6-2 or TRBV6-3 to TRBJ2-7; TCRdb's D gene call, TRBD1, goes unchecked for lack of DNA. Germline values: CDR1 MNHEY, CDR2 SVGEGT. The CDR3 runs to 14 residues. CDR3 loop: CASSYEGRSYEQYF.

This chain uses TRBV20-1 with TRBJ1-4; TCRdb's D gene call, TRBD1, goes unchecked for lack of DNA. CDR1 is DFQATT, CDR2 SNEGSKA, per germline (reference sequence). This CDR3 spans 13 amino acids. The CDR3 protein is CSAAQDRNEKLFF.

The gene calls are TRBV7-6 and TRBJ1-2; TCRdb proposes TRBD1, but this gene call is untestable without DNA. Per germline, CDR1 SGHVS and CDR2 FNYEAQ. CDR3 size: 14 residues. This chain's CDR3 is CASSLTDRGNGYTF.

The rearrangement links TRBV7-2 to TRBJ1-5. CDR1 and CDR2 from the germline V gene are SGHTA and FQGNSA. The CDR3 is made up of 15 amino acids. CDR3 loop: CASSFGIQSNQPQHF.